The clone carrying this T cell receptor (beta chain) was counted a few times. CDR1 and CDR2 (germline): SEHNR, FQNEAQ (reference sequence). The CDR3 contains 14 residues. After removal of 6 bases from V and 7 bases from J, the junction contained 12 bases not matched to a gene. Data came from immunoSEQ multiplex PCR; TCRdb stores just in-frame clones and leaves some out. The sample records about 370,000 clones, around 87% being singletons. The sample belongs to a study of blood T cell repertoires in COVID-19. About the study: The study drew acute and convalescent COVID-19 samples from the United States, Italy and Spain.

Seattle's cohort entered during active infection and was followed longitudinally. The clonotype originates from a woman between 25 and 40 years old with COVID-19, enrolled during active disease. The chain combines TRBV7-9 with TRBJ2-7; 7 bases align to TRBD1. Sequenced sample: peripheral blood. The DNA for the CDR3 is TGTGCCAGCAGTACTACCGGGACAGACATGGAGCAGTACTTC. Amino acid sequence: CASSTTGTDMEQYF.